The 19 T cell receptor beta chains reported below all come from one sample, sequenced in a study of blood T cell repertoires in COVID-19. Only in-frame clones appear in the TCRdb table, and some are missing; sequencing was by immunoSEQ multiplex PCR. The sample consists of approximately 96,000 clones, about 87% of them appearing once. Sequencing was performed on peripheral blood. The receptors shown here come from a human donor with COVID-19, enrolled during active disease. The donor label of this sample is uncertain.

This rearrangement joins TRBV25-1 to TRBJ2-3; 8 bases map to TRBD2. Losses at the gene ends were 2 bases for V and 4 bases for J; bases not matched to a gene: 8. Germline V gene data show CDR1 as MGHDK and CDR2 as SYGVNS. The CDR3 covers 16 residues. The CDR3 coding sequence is TGTGCCAGCAGTGAAGGCGGAGCGGGAGAGGCAGATACGCAGTATTTT. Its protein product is CASSEGGAGEADTQYF.

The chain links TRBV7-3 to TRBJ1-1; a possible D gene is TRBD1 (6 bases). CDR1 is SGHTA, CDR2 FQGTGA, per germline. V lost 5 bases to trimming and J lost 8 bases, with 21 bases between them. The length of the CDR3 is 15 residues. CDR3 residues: CASSPTPQGRDEAFF. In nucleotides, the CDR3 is TGTGCCAGCAGCCCTACGCCACAGGGCAGGGACGAAGCTTTCTTT.

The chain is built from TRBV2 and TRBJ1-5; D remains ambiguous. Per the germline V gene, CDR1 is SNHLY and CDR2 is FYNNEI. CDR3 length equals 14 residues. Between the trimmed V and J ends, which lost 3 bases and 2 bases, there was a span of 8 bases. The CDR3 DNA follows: TGTGCCAGCAGTGACAACTACCGCAATCAGCCCCAGCATTTT. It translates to CASSDNYRNQPQHF.

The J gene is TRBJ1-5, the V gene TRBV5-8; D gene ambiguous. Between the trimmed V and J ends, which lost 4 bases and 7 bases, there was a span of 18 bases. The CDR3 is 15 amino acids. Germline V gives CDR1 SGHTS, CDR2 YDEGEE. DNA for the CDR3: TGTGCCAGCAGCAGCCAGGAGGGTTTTTGGCAGCCCCAGCATTTT. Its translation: CASSSQEGFWQPQHF.

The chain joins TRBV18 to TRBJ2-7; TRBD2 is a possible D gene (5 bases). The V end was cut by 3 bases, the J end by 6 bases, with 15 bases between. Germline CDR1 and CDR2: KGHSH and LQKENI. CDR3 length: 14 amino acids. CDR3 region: CASSPSPAEGEQYF. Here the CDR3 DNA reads TGTGCCAGCTCACCCTCCCCGGCAGAGGGCGAGCAGTACTTC.

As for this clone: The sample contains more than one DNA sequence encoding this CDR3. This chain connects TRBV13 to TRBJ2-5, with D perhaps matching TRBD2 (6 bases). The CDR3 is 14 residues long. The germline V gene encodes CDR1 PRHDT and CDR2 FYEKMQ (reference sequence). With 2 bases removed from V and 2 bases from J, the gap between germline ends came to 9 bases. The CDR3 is CASSLPAGQETQYF. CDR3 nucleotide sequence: TGTGCCAGCAGCTTACCCGCGGGGCAAGAGACCCAGTACTTC.

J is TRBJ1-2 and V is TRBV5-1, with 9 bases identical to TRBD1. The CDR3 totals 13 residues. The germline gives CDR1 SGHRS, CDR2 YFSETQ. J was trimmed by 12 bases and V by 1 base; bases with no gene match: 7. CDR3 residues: CASSLRQGDYDTF. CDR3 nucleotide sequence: TGCGCCAGCAGCTTGAGACAGGGGGATTACGACACCTTC.

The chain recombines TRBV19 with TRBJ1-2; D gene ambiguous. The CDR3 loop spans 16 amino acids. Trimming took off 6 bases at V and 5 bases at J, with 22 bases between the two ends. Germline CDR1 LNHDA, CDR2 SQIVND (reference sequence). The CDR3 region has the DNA TGTGCCAGTAGCCTCCTTTCCGGGATCACAAATTATGGCTACACCTTC. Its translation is CASSLLSGITNYGYTF. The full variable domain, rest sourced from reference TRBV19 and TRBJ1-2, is DGGITQSPKYLFRKEGQNVTLSCEQNLNHDAMYWYRQDPGQGLRLIYYSQIVNDFQKGDIAEGYSVSREKKESFPLTVTSAQKNPTAFYLCASSLLSGITNYGYTFGSGTRLTVV.

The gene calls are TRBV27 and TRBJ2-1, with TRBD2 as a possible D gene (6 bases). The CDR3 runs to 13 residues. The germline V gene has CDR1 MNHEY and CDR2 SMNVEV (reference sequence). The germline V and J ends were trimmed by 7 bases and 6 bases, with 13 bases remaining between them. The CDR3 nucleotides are TGTGCCAGCACCCACGTGGGGGGCAATGAGCAGTTCTTC. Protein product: CASTHVGGNEQFF.

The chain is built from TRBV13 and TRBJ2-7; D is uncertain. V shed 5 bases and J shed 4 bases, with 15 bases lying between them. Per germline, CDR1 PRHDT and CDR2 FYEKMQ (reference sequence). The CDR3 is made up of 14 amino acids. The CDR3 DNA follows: TGTGCCAGCAGCCAAAGGTGGGCCGAGTACGAGCAGTACTTC. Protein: CASSQRWAEYEQYF.

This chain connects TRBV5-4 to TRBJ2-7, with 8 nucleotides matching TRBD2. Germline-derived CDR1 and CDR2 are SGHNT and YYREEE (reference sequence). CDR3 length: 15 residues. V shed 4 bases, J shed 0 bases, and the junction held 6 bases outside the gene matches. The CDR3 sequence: CASSPGGGASYEQYF. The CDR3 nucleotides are TGTGCCAGCAGCCCGGGAGGGGGGGCCTCCTACGAGCAGTACTTC.

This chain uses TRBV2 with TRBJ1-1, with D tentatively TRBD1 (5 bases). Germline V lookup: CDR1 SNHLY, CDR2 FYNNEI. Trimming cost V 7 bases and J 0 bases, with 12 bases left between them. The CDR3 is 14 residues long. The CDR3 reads CASKFDSMNTEAFF. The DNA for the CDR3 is TGTGCCAGCAAGTTTGACAGCATGAACACTGAAGCTTTCTTT.

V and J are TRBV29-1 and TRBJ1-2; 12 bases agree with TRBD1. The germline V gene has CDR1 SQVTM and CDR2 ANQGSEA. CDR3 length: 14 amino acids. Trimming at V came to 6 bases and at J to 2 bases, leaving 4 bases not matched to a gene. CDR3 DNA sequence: TGCAGCGTGGATGGGACAGGGGGCAACTATGGCTACACCTTC. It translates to CSVDGTGGNYGYTF.

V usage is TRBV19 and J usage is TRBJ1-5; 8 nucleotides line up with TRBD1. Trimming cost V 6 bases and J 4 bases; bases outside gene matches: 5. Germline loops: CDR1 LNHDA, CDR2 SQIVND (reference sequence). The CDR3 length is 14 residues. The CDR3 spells CASSPDRENQPQHF. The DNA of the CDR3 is TGTGCCAGTAGCCCGGACAGGGAAAATCAGCCCCAGCATTTT.

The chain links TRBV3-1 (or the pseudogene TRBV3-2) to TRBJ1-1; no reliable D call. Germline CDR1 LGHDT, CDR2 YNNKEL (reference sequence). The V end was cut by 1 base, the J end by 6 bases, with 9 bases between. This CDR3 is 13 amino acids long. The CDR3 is CASSQVSSAEAFF. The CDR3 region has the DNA TGTGCCAGCAGCCAAGTTAGTTCGGCTGAAGCTTTCTTT.

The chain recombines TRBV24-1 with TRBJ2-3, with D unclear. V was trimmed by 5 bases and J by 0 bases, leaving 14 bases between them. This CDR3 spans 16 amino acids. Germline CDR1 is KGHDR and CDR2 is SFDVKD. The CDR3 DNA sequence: TGTGCCACCAGTGGTCTGCGCGAACGTAGCACAGATACGCAGTATTTT. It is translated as CATSGLRERSTDTQYF.

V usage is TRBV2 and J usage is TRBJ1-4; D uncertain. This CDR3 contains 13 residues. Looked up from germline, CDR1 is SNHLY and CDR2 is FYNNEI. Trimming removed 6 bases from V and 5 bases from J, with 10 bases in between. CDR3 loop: CASRAEGNEKLFF. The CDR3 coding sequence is TGTGCCAGCAGAGCCGAGGGAAATGAAAAACTGTTTTTT.

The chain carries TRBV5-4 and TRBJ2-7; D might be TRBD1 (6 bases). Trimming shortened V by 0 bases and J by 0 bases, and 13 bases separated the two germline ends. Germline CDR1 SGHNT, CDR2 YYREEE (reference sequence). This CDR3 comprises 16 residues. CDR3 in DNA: TGTGCCAGCAGCTTGGGGGCCGGACAGATCTCCTACGAGCAGTACTTC. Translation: CASSLGAGQISYEQYF.

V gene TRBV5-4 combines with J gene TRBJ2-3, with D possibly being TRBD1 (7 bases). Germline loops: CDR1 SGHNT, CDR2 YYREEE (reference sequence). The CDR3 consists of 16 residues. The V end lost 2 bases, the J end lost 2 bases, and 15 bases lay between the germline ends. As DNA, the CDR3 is TGTGCCAGCAGCTTCGGGGGCAGGGGGTTCACAGATACGCAGTATTTT. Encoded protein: CASSFGGRGFTDTQYF.